One sample yielded the 2 T cell receptor beta chains listed below, sequenced in a study of T-cell memory formation after mild COVID-19. TCRdb re-derived calls from the 5' RACE reads in MiXCR, one entry per CDR3 protein. The sample contains over 300,000 distinct CDR3 sequences, roughly 20% of which appear only once. What was sequenced was PBMCs or a T cell subset sorted from them (not recorded which). The receptors stem from a man between 18 and 29 years old who had mild COVID-19 (a few samples of this study predate the infection). Cell type and time point are not known.

The J gene is TRBJ2-1, the V gene TRBV7-6; D uncertain. The germline V gene encodes CDR1 SGHVS and CDR2 FNYEAQ. This CDR3 is 18 amino acids long. The ends were cut back, 2 bases at V and 0 bases at J, with 17 bases in the middle. CDR3 sequence: CASSLMASLASSYNEQFF. CDR3 in DNA: TGTGCCAGCAGCTTAATGGCCAGTCTCGCATCCTCCTACAATGAGCAGTTCTTC.

This clonotype was detected many times. This rearrangement joins TRBV7-7 to TRBJ2-1; 13 bases are shared with TRBD2. V was clipped by 6 bases and J by 7 bases; unmatched bases: 6. Germline CDR1 reads SSHAT; CDR2 reads FNYEAQ (reference sequence). CDR3 length equals 15 residues. In DNA, the CDR3 is TGTGCCAGCAGTCCTGGACTAGCGGGGGAGAATGAGCAGTTCTTC. Protein sequence: CASSPGLAGENEQFF.